This record looks at one T cell receptor beta chain sequence and its context. Its antigen is still unknown. Alongside CTLA-4 blockade with ipilimumab, patients with chemo-refractory metastatic non-small-cell lung cancer received focal radiation. This sample is drawn from a study of radiotherapy plus CTLA-4 blockade in lung cancer. Study background: Disease control was seen in about 30% of patients, objective responses in approximately 19%.

The CDR3 totals 15 residues. V was pared by 0 bases and J by 3 bases, with 9 bases between. CDR1 and CDR2 (germline): LGHNA, YSLEER. Broader study findings: The best prediction of response reportedly came from early blood T cell clone dynamics, with interferon-beta. In blood, tumor-derived TCR clones expanded after radiotherapy plus ipilimumab.

Here immunoSEQ multiplex PCR was the method, and the copy in TCRdb shows in-frame clones only, minus some. The sample shows about 23,000 clones, 60% to 85% of them seen only once. This chain joins TRBV4-3 and TRBJ1-5; the D is unclear. This receptor was taken from a human donor with non-small cell lung cancer whose response to radiotherapy plus ipilimumab could not be evaluated. Here the sequenced sample was peripheral blood, taken from a patient treated with radiotherapy plus ipilimumab. In DNA form, the CDR3 reads TGCGCCAGCAGCCAAGATATCTCCGTCAATCAGCCCCAGCATTTT. Amino acid sequence: CASSQDISVNQPQHF.